One sample yielded the 26 T cell receptor beta chains listed below, sequenced in a study of T cell changes during pregnancy in multiple sclerosis. Some clones are missing from TCRdb's copy, which holds only in-frame ones; the method was immunoSEQ multiplex PCR. The table lists about 50,000 clones, more than 85% of them singletons. The sequences come from CD4+ T cells from peripheral blood mononuclear cells, collected after pregnancy. Receptors originate from a female donor with multiple sclerosis, enrolled in a pregnancy study.

The rearrangement uses TRBV7-8 and TRBJ1-1; D is perhaps TRBD1 (6 bases). The V end lost 2 bases, the J end lost 1 base, and 14 bases lay between the germline ends. This CDR3 has 16 residues. The germline V gene has CDR1 SGHVS and CDR2 FQNEAQ. Here the CDR3 reads CASSLNPGHRNTEAFF. Here the CDR3 DNA reads TGTGCCAGCAGCTTAAATCCGGGACATAGGAACACTGAAGCTTTCTTT.

The rearrangement links TRBV9 to TRBJ2-1, with 16 bases fitting TRBD2. The length of the CDR3 is 14 residues. Trimming cost V 10 bases and J 9 bases; bases outside gene matches: 7. CDR1 is SGDLS and CDR2 is YYNGEE in the germline V gene. The CDR3 here is CASGTSGRAAEQFF. The CDR3 DNA reads TGTGCCTCCGGGACTAGCGGGAGGGCCGCTGAGCAGTTCTTC.

The V call is TRBV5-4, the J call TRBJ1-2; D is unresolved. The V gene's germline CDR1 is SGHNT and CDR2 YYREEE (reference sequence). V lost 3 bases and J 2 bases, leaving 14 bases between the germline ends. CDR3 length: 15 residues. CDR3 in amino acids: CASSSSNGQNYGYTF. The CDR3 DNA is TGTGCCAGCAGCTCGTCCAATGGGCAAAACTATGGCTACACCTTC.

DNA for the CDR3: TGTGCCAGCAGAACCGGGACAGGGGTTGAAAAACTGTTTTTT. Its translation: CASRTGTGVEKLFF. This chain uses TRBV2 with TRBJ1-4; TRBD1 agrees at 10 bases. CDR1 is SNHLY and CDR2 is FYNNEI in the germline V gene. CDR3 length: 14 amino acids. The junction had 5 bases not matched to a gene; V was cut back by 6 bases and J by 7 bases. Supplemented by reference TRBV2 and TRBJ1-4, the full variable domain reads EPEVTQTPSHQVTQMGQEVILRCVPISNHLYFYWYRQILGQKVEFLVSFYNNEISEKSEIFDDQFSVERPDGSNFTLKIRSTKLEDSAMYFCASRTGTGVEKLFFGSGTQLSVL.

This sequence joins TRBV5-1 and TRBJ1-6; 12 bases align to TRBD1. CDR3 length: 14 residues. Germline V CDR1 and CDR2: SGHRS, YFSETQ. The V gene end was trimmed by 3 bases and the J gene end by 10 bases; junction bases not matched to a gene: 2. This CDR3 is CASSSGTGGSPLHF. The CDR3 region has the DNA TGCGCCAGCAGCTCCGGGACAGGGGGCTCACCCCTCCACTTT.

The chain joins TRBV28 to TRBJ1-5; maybe TRBD1 (6 bases). Trimming removed 5 bases at V and 4 bases at J, with 15 bases between. CDR1 MDHEN and CDR2 SYDVKM come from the germline V gene. The CDR3 runs 15 residues. DNA of the CDR3: TGTGCCAGCAGTCTCAGGACAGCTAATAATCAGCCCCAGCATTTT. It translates to CASSLRTANNQPQHF. The full variable domain, its missing parts supplied by reference TRBV28 and TRBJ1-5, is DVKVTQSSRYLVKRTGEKVFLECVQDMDHENMFWYRQDPGLGLRLIYFSYDVKMKEKGDIPEGYSVSREKKERFSLILESASTNQTSMYLCASSLRTANNQPQHFGDGTRLSIL.

Only a few counts were recorded for this clone. This rearrangement joins TRBV28 to TRBJ1-5; no firm D call. CDR1 and CDR2 from the germline V gene are MDHEN and SYDVKM. The CDR3 contains 15 residues. Trimming left V 3 bases short and J 0 bases short, with 9 bases between. The CDR3 DNA reads TGTGCCAGCAGTTTTCGACACATTAGCAATCAGCCCCAGCATTTT. It translates to CASSFRHISNQPQHF.

The chain carries TRBV19 and TRBJ2-5; 9 bases agree with TRBD1. CDR1 and CDR2 (germline): LNHDA, SQIVND (reference sequence). The V and J ends lost 5 bases and 7 bases, in that order; junction bases with no gene match: 14. There are 16 residues in the CDR3. For the CDR3, the DNA is TGTGCCAGTAGTCTTACGGGGACAGGGATTGCGTTGACCCAGTACTTC. Its protein is CASSLTGTGIALTQYF.

The J gene is TRBJ2-7, the V gene TRBV6-1, with 7 positions matching TRBD1. The junction had 13 bases not matched to a gene; V was cut back by 7 bases and J by 7 bases. CDR1 is MNHNS, CDR2 SASEGT, per germline. The CDR3 runs to 14 residues. The CDR3 loop reads CASKRTGRLPEQYF. The CDR3, as DNA: TGTGCCAGCAAGAGGACAGGACGACTACCGGAGCAGTACTTC.

The chain couples TRBV18 to TRBJ2-7, with D perhaps matching TRBD2 (5 bases). The germline V gene has CDR1 KGHSH and CDR2 LQKENI. Deletions cut 5 bases from V and 3 bases from J, with 17 bases between. This CDR3 has 15 residues. CDR3 in amino acids: CASSSSGSGSYEQYF. The DNA of the CDR3 is TGTGCCAGCTCATCCTCGGGGAGCGGAAGCTACGAGCAGTACTTC.

The rearrangement links TRBV5-1 to TRBJ2-4; D may be TRBD2 (6 bases). V was shortened by 1 base and J by 7 bases, with 18 bases between the two germline ends. In germline, CDR1 is SGHRS, CDR2 YFSETQ. This CDR3 spans 16 amino acids. The CDR3 loop reads CASSLKGAGPGNIQYF. CDR3 in DNA: TGCGCCAGCAGCTTGAAGGGTGCGGGGCCTGGGAACATTCAGTACTTC.

The sample holds a few counts of this clone. V is TRBV19 and J is TRBJ2-2, with D maybe TRBD1 (5 bases). Looked up from germline, CDR1 is LNHDA and CDR2 is SQIVND (reference sequence). The V gene lost 8 bases and the J gene lost 3 bases, with 13 bases spanning the gap. The CDR3 covers 14 residues. DNA of the CDR3: TGTGCCAGTTTAACTTCAGGGTACACCGGGGAGCTGTTTTTT. Its translation is CASLTSGYTGELFF.

The rearrangement joins TRBV30 to TRBJ2-7; TRBD1 aligns across 7 bases. Germline V CDR1 and CDR2: GTSNPN, SVGIG (reference sequence). The V segment lost 0 bases and the J segment 7 bases; nucleotides outside the gene matches: 12. The CDR3 contains 15 residues. For the CDR3, the DNA is TGTGCCTGGAGTGTAGACAGGGCCCGAGGTGGGGAGCAGTACTTC. Translating it yields CAWSVDRARGGEQYF.

J is TRBJ2-1 and V is TRBV27; the D gene is possibly TRBD1 (6 bases). The germline gives CDR1 MNHEY, CDR2 SMNVEV (reference sequence). The V gene lost 2 bases and the J gene lost 4 bases, with 12 bases spanning the gap. This CDR3 comprises 15 residues. CDR3 amino acids: CASSLGSRGYNEQFF. As DNA, the CDR3 is TGTGCCAGCAGTTTAGGTTCTAGGGGGTACAATGAGCAGTTCTTC.

This clone was seen a few times. CDR3 residues: CASILRTGTNYGYTF. The DNA for the CDR3 is TGTGCCAGCATTCTAAGGACAGGGACTAACTATGGCTACACCTTC. J is TRBJ1-2 and V is TRBV6-6, with 8 bases matching TRBD1. The CDR3 spans 15 residues. The V gene end was trimmed by 7 bases and the J gene end by 0 bases; junction bases not matched to a gene: 7. CDR1 MNHNY and CDR2 SVGAGI come from the germline V gene (reference sequence).

The V gene is TRBV5-4, the J gene TRBJ2-2; 8 nucleotides align to TRBD1. There are 13 residues in the CDR3. Germline CDR1 is SGHNT and CDR2 is YYREEE (reference sequence). Losses at the gene ends were 4 bases for V and 9 bases for J; bases not matched to a gene: 5. This chain's CDR3 is CASSIDRGRELFF. CDR3 coding DNA: TGTGCCAGCAGCATAGACAGGGGAAGGGAGCTGTTTTTT.

This clone appeared a single time. V gene TRBV6-1 combines with J gene TRBJ2-2, with a weak D call TRBD1 (5 bases). The V and J ends lost 4 bases and 5 bases respectively, with 8 bases between them. Per germline, CDR1 MNHNS and CDR2 SASEGT. This CDR3 has 13 amino acids. This CDR3 reads CASSAQGTGELFF. Written as DNA, the CDR3 is TGTGCCAGCAGTGCGCAGGGTACCGGGGAGCTGTTTTTT.

This chain joins TRBV6-5 and TRBJ2-1; weak D call: TRBD2 (5 bases). V was shortened by 6 bases and J by 3 bases, with 15 bases between the two germline ends. The CDR3 totals 15 residues. Germline CDR1 is MNHEY and CDR2 is SVGAGI. The CDR3 bases are TGTGCCAGCAGCCGCCCCGGGATCGGCTACAATGAGCAGTTCTTC. Its protein product is CASSRPGIGYNEQFF.

The rearrangement joins TRBV28 to TRBJ1-2, with 9 bases fitting TRBD1. The CDR3 is made up of 13 amino acids. CDR1 is MDHEN, CDR2 SYDVKM, per germline. The J segment lost 7 bases and the V segment lost 8 bases, leaving 8 bases of the junction unmatched. For the CDR3, the DNA is TGTGCCAGCCTTGACAGGGGGAGGGTTGGCTACACCTTC. Protein: CASLDRGRVGYTF.

The chain uses TRBV9 and TRBJ2-2; tentative D call: TRBD1 (6 bases). The germline gives CDR1 SGDLS, CDR2 YYNGEE. The ends were cut back, 2 bases at V and 5 bases at J, with 13 bases in the middle. This CDR3 is 15 amino acids long. The CDR3 sequence: CASSVAGEGTGELFF. For the CDR3, the DNA is TGTGCCAGCAGCGTCGCAGGGGAAGGGACCGGGGAGCTGTTTTTT.

This clone appeared a single time. This sequence joins TRBV5-1 and TRBJ2-2; D perhaps matches TRBD2 (5 bases). Per the germline V gene, CDR1 is SGHRS and CDR2 is YFSETQ. The V and J ends lost 2 bases and 7 bases respectively, with 12 bases between them. The CDR3 sequence is 14 residues long. The CDR3 coding sequence is TGCGCCAGCAGCTTAGGCGTCGAGGGCGGGGAGCTGTTTTTT. Amino acid sequence: CASSLGVEGGELFF.

This chain joins TRBV7-6 and TRBJ2-3; TRBD2 aligns across 12 bases. This CDR3 region has 16 residues. The J segment lost 6 bases and the V segment lost 2 bases, leaving 6 bases of the junction unmatched. The germline CDR1 and CDR2 sequences are SGHVS and FNYEAQ. In DNA form, the CDR3 reads TGTGCCAGCAGCTTAACAGCGACTAGCGGGAGTGATACGCAGTATTTT. Its translation: CASSLTATSGSDTQYF.

The chain employs TRBV5-4 and TRBJ2-7; 7 bases align to TRBD2. J gave up 2 bases and V 4 bases, and 9 bases lay outside the gene matches. This CDR3 is 15 amino acids long. The germline V gene encodes CDR1 SGHNT and CDR2 YYREEE (reference sequence). The CDR3: CASSAGLAETYEQYF. CDR3 DNA sequence: TGTGCCAGCAGCGCCGGTCTAGCGGAGACCTACGAGCAGTACTTC.

This rearrangement joins TRBV7-2 to TRBJ2-7; 11 bases align to TRBD2. With V trimmed by 6 bases and J by 6 bases, 7 bases remained unmatched. Germline V gives CDR1 SGHTA, CDR2 FQGNSA. The CDR3 loop spans 14 amino acids. CDR3 coding DNA: TGTGCCAGCAGGCAACTAGCGGGAGAGGGCGAGCAGTACTTC. As protein: CASRQLAGEGEQYF.

This chain uses TRBV23-1 with TRBJ1-2; D might be TRBD1 (6 bases). TRBV23-1 is an open reading frame whose function is uncertain. V was cut by 3 bases and J by 8 bases, with 19 bases left in between. This CDR3 region has 15 residues. The CDR3 loop is CASSHKTGNERGYTF. CDR3 coding DNA: TGCGCCAGCAGTCACAAAACAGGGAACGAGCGGGGCTACACCTTC.

The sample holds a few counts of this clone. The J gene is TRBJ2-1, the V gene TRBV14, with TRBD1 identical over 8 bases. The germline V gene encodes CDR1 SGHDN and CDR2 FVKESK. After removal of 0 bases from V and 6 bases from J, the junction contained 1 base not matched to a gene. This CDR3 is built from 14 residues. CDR3 nucleotides: TGTGCCAGCAGCCAAGACGACAGGGGCAATGAGCAGTTCTTC. Residues: CASSQDDRGNEQFF. Combining the CDR3 with reference TRBV14 and TRBJ2-1 gives the whole variable domain EAGVTQFPSHSVIEKGQTVTLRCDPISGHDNLYWYRRVMGKEIKFLLHFVKESKQDESGMPNNRFLAERTGGTYSTLKVQPAELEDSGVYFCASSQDDRGNEQFFGPGTRLTVL.